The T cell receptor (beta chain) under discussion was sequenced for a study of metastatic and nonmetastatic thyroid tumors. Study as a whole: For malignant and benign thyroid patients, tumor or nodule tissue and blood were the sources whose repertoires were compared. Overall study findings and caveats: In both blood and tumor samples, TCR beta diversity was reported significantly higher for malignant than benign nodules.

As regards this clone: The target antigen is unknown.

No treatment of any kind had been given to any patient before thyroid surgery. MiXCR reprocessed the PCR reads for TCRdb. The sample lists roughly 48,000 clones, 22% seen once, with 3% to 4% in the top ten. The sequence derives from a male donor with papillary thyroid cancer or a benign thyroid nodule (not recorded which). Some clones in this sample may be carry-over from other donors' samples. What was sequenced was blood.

The CDR3 here is CASSPGGQSSDYGYTF. The CDR3 coding sequence is TGTGCCAGCTCACCGGGGGGACAGTCATCCGACTATGGCTACACCTTC. This sequence joins TRBV18 and TRBJ1-2, with TRBD1 identical over 7 bases. Germline CDR1 reads KGHSH; CDR2 reads LQKENI. The CDR3 is 16 residues long. The V and J ends lost 3 bases and 3 bases, in that order; junction bases with no gene match: 10.